Listed below are T cell receptor beta chains from one sample, sequenced in a study of metastatic and nonmetastatic thyroid tumors. TCRdb used MiXCR to call clones anew from the PCR reads. The sample comprises about 23,000 clones, roughly 24% of which are singletons, and roughly 5.9% rests with the top ten. Input material: tumor tissue. These receptors all stem from a female donor with papillary thyroid cancer or a benign thyroid nodule (not recorded which). Some clones in this sample may be carry-over from other donors' samples. CDR3s include the opening cysteine and the closing phenylalanine or tryptophan. A D gene is named only where the DNA matches it firmly. Only some rows state a clone size, as once, few, many or a class for expanded clones.

J	D	size	V	DNA	CDR3
TRBJ2-3	TRBD2	.	TRBV7-3	TGTGCCAGCAGCAAGGGGTGCGGGGGGGCCCAAGATACGCAGTATTTT	CASSKGCGGAQDTQYF
TRBJ1-5	.	.	TRBV30	TGTGCCTGGAGTGTGGCGTACAATCAGCCCCAGCATTTT	CAWSVAYNQPQHF
TRBJ1-1	TRBD1	.	TRBV5-1	TGCGCCAGCAGCTTGGCGGGACAGACTTCACTTGTGCCTGAAGCTTTCTTT	CASSLAGQTSLVPEAFF
TRBJ1-5	.	few	TRBV19	TGTGCCAGTAGCTTACCGGGAAAGGGGATACGGCCCCAGCATTTT	CASSLPGKGIRPQHF
TRBJ1-1	.	.	TRBV11-2	TGTGCCAGCAGCTTAGAAACCCGGGACATCGTTAAAAGGAGGGGTAACACTGAAGCTTTCTTT	CASSLETRDIVKRRGNTEAFF
TRBJ1-2	TRBD1	many	TRBV27	TGTGCCAGCCGACAGGGGCGCGGGGGCAGCTACACCTTC	CASRQGRGGSYTF
TRBJ1-2	TRBD1	.	TRBV18	TGTGCCAGCTCACAGAGACAGGGGACGTACTATGGCTACACCTTC	CASSQRQGTYYGYTF
TRBJ1-2	TRBD1	medium-sized	TRBV18	TGTGCCAGCTCACCAACGGGGACAGGGGCTAACTATGGCTACACCTTC	CASSPTGTGANYGYTF
TRBJ2-7	.	few	TRBV6-2/TRBV6-3	TGTGCCATCAGCTTGGGGAGTCAGAGGTCCTACGAGCAGTACTTC	CAISLGSQRSYEQYF
TRBJ2-3	.	.	TRBV7-3	TGTGCCAGCAGCAAGGGGGGCGGTGGGGCCCAAGATACGCAGTATTTT	CASSKGGGGAQDTQYF
TRBJ2-7	TRBD2	.	TRBV11-2	TGTGCCAGCAGCTTAGCTACTAGCGGGAGGGACGAGCAGTACTTC	CASSLATSGRDEQYF
TRBJ2-7	.	few	TRBV6-5	TGTGCCAGCAGTTTGGGTTGGGACGAGCAGTACTTC	CASSLGWDEQYF
TRBJ1-1	.	many	TRBV20-1	TGCAGTGCGTCTAGGGGGGACACTGAAGCTTTCTTT	CSASRGDTEAFF
TRBJ1-1	.	medium-sized	TRBV6-2/TRBV6-3	TGTGCCAGCAGTTTAATGGGGGTGAACACTGAAGCTTTCTTT	CASSLMGVNTEAFF
TRBJ2-2	TRBD1	.	TRBV5-1	TGCGCCAGCAGAGACAGGGTCTCGAACACCGGGGAGCTGTTTTTT	CASRDRVSNTGELFF
TRBJ1-5	TRBD1	many	TRBV7-9	TGTGCCAGCAGCTTAACAGGGGTCAATCAGCCCCAGCATTTT	CASSLTGVNQPQHF
TRBJ1-1	.	.	TRBV2	TGTGCCAGCAGTGAGTCGTGGGAGATCGGAGGAGCTTTCTTT	CASSESWEIGGAFF
TRBJ1-2	TRBD1	many	TRBV7-9	TGTGCCAGCAGCCCAGGGGGCGAAATCGATGGCTACACCTTC	CASSPGGEIDGYTF
TRBJ2-1	TRBD2	medium-sized	TRBV7-2	TGTGCCAGCAGGGTCGGGGGGGACAACAATGAGCAGTTCTTC	CASRVGGDNNEQFF
TRBJ2-2	.	medium-sized	TRBV4-1	TGCGCCAGCAGCCAACTGGGAGGGGGGATCGCCGGGGAGCTGTTTTTT	CASSQLGGGIAGELFF
TRBJ2-2	.	many	TRBV7-8	TGTGCCAGCAGCATAAGACAGTACGACACCGGGGAGCTGTTTTTT	CASSIRQYDTGELFF
TRBJ2-3	.	many	TRBV12-3/TRBV12-4	TGTGCCAGCAGCTCCCTTGTAGTGGGTGATTTT	CASSSLVVGDF
TRBJ1-3	.	medium-sized	TRBV6-1	TGTGCCAGCACCGAATGGGGGTACGCCGGAAACACCATATATTTT	CASTEWGYAGNTIYF
TRBJ1-1	TRBD1	many	TRBV20-1	TGCAGTGCTAGAAGGGGACAGGGATGGAACACTGAAGCTTTCTTT	CSARRGQGWNTEAFF
TRBJ1-1	.	many	TRBV25-1	TGTGCCAGCAGTGATCTCTCTGGGGGCTCTGAAGCTTTCTTT	CASSDLSGGSEAFF
TRBJ2-3	.	.	TRBV7-9	TGTGCCAGCAGCTTAAGCGGAGCAACAGATATTCAGTATTTT	CASSLSGATDIQYF
TRBJ2-3	.	many	TRBV29-1	TGCAGCTCGAGACAGGCGGATACGCAGTATTTT	CSSRQADTQYF
TRBJ2-7	.	.	TRBV5-1	TGCGCCAGCAGCTTCGGACAGATCTACGAGCAGTACTTC	CASSFGQIYEQYF
TRBJ2-2	TRBD2	medium-sized	TRBV28	TGTGCCAGCGGTCCAGCGGGGGCCTCGGTCACCGGGGAGCTGTTTTTT	CASGPAGASVTGELFF
TRBJ1-1	.	.	TRBV30	TGTGCCTGGAGTCCTTACAGGGAGTTCTCCGCTGAAGCTTTCTTT	CAWSPYREFSAEAFF
TRBJ2-3	.	few	TRBV9	TGTGTCAGCAGCGTACGTTCTAACACAGATACGCAGTATTTT	CVSSVRSNTDTQYF
TRBJ2-3	.	many	TRBV7-9	TGTGCCAGCAGCTTGGATAGCAACACAGATACGCAGTATTTT	CASSLDSNTDTQYF
TRBJ2-7	TRBD2	few	TRBV5-1	TGCGCCAGCAGCGCGGGACTAGCGGTCTCCTACGAGCAGTACTTC	CASSAGLAVSYEQYF
TRBJ2-2	.	many	TRBV7-2	TGTGCCAGCAGGTCGGGGGCGACCGGGGAGCTGTTTTTT	CASRSGATGELFF
TRBJ2-3	TRBD2	.	TRBV12-3/TRBV12-4	TGTGCCAGCAGATCCGGGACTAGGGGGGGCCAGCGGTTAGATACGCAGTATTTT	CASRSGTRGGQRLDTQYF
TRBJ1-2	TRBD1	many	TRBV5-1	TGCGCCAGCAGCCCCGGACAGGGTGATGGCTACACCTTC	CASSPGQGDGYTF
TRBJ1-2	.	.	TRBV30	TGTGCCTTGAGTGTACGGTCTGGCTACACCTTC	CALSVRSGYTF
TRBJ2-7	.	.	TRBV4-1	TGCGCCAGCAGCCAAGATATAGGCCTCTCGTCCTACGAGCAGTACTTC	CASSQDIGLSSYEQYF
TRBJ1-1	.	many	TRBV7-8	TGTGCCAGCAGCTTGGACAGCATGAACACTGAAGCTTTCTTT	CASSLDSMNTEAFF
TRBJ1-1	.	few	TRBV12-3/TRBV12-4	TGTGCCAGCAGTCCGGCGAGGGGGACTGAAGCTTTCTTT	CASSPARGTEAFF
TRBJ2-7	TRBD2	medium-sized	TRBV2	TGTGCCAGCCAGAGCGGGGGGGAAACCTACGAGCAGTACTTC	CASQSGGETYEQYF
TRBJ2-1	TRBD2	many	TRBV7-9	TGTGCCAGCAGCCCTCTCCGGACTAGCGCATATGAGCAGTTCTTC	CASSPLRTSAYEQFF
TRBJ1-3	.	.	TRBV5-4	TGTGCCAGCAGCTTGGGTCGGCCTGACTCTGGAAACACCATATATTTT	CASSLGRPDSGNTIYF
TRBJ1-1	.	many	TRBV14	TGTGCCAGCAGCCTGGAACGGAGCAACACTGAAGCTTTCTTT	CASSLERSNTEAFF
TRBJ1-4	.	many	TRBV4-2	TGTGCCAGCAGCCTCCAGGGGAAGGATGAAAAACTGTTTTTT	CASSLQGKDEKLFF
TRBJ2-2	.	once	TRBV5-1	TGCGCCAGCAGCGGCACGGTGGATGGGGAGCTGTTTTTT	CASSGTVDGELFF
TRBJ2-7	.	.	TRBV12-3/TRBV12-4	TGTGCCAGCAGGCAAATCTGGACTTACGAGCAGTACTTC	CASRQIWTYEQYF